This TCR beta chain stems from a study of OX40 agonist ivuxolimab in advanced cancers. Study overall: Every 2 weeks, ivuxolimab was infused into the patients intravenously at between 0.01 and 10 mg/kg. Study observations and caveats: CD8+ T cells showed, on average, more clonal expansion than CD4+ cells. The antigens recognized by the expanded peripheral T cells, that is their antigen specificity, were not determined. At 0.1 to 3.0 mg/kg, clonal expansion of CD4+ and CD8+ blood T cells had occurred by week 6.

The CDR3 has 15 amino acids. Per germline, CDR1 MNHEY and CDR2 SVGAGI. Trimming shortened V by 0 bases and J by 2 bases, and 11 bases separated the two germline ends. With respect to this clone: Its antigen is still unknown.

TCRdb keeps only in-frame clones here, not all; method: immunoSEQ multiplex PCR. The sample yields over 75,000 clones, approximately 94% seen once. The sequence came from an adult with an advanced solid tumor such as melanoma, head and neck, liver or kidney cancer. The chain employs TRBV6-5 and TRBJ2-7; D might be TRBD2 (6 bases). Source: CD4+ or CD8+ T cells sorted from blood, taken in a trial of the OX40 agonist ivuxolimab. DNA of the CDR3: TGTGCCAGCAGTTACTCACCGGGGGATCCCTACGAGCAGTACTTC. Residues: CASSYSPGDPYEQYF.